This record covers a single T cell receptor beta chain. The target antigen is unknown. This may be a read error, as it is one base from a much larger clone. Aged 18 to 65, hyperthyroidism patients had new diagnoses of under 2 months' duration. Physicians reached a diagnosis by relying on clinical symptoms, serum thyroxine, TRAb, thyroid ultrasound and orbital computed tomography. RNA transcripts provided the template for amplifying TCR beta CDR3 regions. The workflow started with a first-round RT-PCR run with HTBI primers and then moved on to a second-round multiplex PCR. TCRdb used MiXCR to reprocess the multiplex PCR reads, holding one entry per CDR3 protein. The sample consists of around 1.1 million distinct CDR3 sequences, 35% to 40% of them appearing once. The sample is drawn from a study of Graves' ophthalmopathy and Graves' hyperthyroidism. Study context: Ophthalmopathy not arising within 18 months of follow-up defined hyperthyroidism as stable.

The CDR3 covers 16 residues. V was clipped by 8 bases and J by 1 base, with 18 bases between them. Germline CDR1 reads SGHTA; CDR2 reads FQGNSA. Overall study results and limits: Ophthalmopathy progression was predicted with around 71% sensitivity and 72% to 75% specificity.

This TCR was sampled from an adult man with Graves' hyperthyroidism. Material: peripheral blood or thyroid tissue (not recorded which). This chain uses TRBV7-2 with TRBJ1-5; D unclear. The CDR3 DNA reads as TGTGCCAGCGGCTCCACGGTTGCAGAGAGCAATCAGCCCCAGCATTTT. Translation gives CASGSTVAESNQPQHF.